These 7 T cell receptor beta chains were all obtained from the same sample, sequenced in a study of blood T cells in healthy people across ages. Primed by a sample-barcoded 5' primer and a J-beta primer mix, a second PCR proceeded for about 6 to 11 cycles. One entry per CDR3 protein, called by TCRdb with MiXCR from the 5' RACE reads. This sample has around 650,000 distinct CDR3 sequences; approximately 29% occur once, and the top ten carry roughly 15%. The specimen was blood. The receptors come from a woman older than 75 in good health.

V is TRBV24-1 and J is TRBJ1-6, with TRBD1 as a possible D gene (6 bases). Germline CDR1 is KGHDR and CDR2 is SFDVKD. With 7 bases removed from V and 2 bases from J, the gap between germline ends came to 11 bases. The CDR3 sequence is 15 residues long. The CDR3 sequence: CATSDGQTYNSPLHF. The CDR3 nucleotides read TGTGCCACCAGCGACGGACAGACCTATAATTCACCCCTCCACTTT.

This chain uses TRBV3-1 with TRBJ2-4; D ambiguous. The germline V gene has CDR1 LGHDT and CDR2 YNNKEL (reference sequence). The CDR3 consists of 12 residues. Trimming stripped 2 bases from V and 4 bases from J, with 3 bases between. The CDR3 protein is CASSQTKNIQYF. The CDR3 nucleotides are TGTGCCAGCAGCCAAACTAAAAACATTCAGTACTTC. Supplemented by reference TRBV3-1 and TRBJ2-4, the full variable domain reads DTAVSQTPKYLVTQMGNDKSIKCEQNLGHDTMYWYKQDSKKFLKIMFSYNNKELIINETVPNRFSPKSPDKAHLNLHINSLELGDSAVYFCASSQTKNIQYFGAGTRLSVL.

CDR3 loop: CASGFQGDGYGYTF. CDR3 bases: TGTGCTAGTGGTTTCCAGGGGGATGGCTATGGCTACACCTTC. The rearrangement uses TRBV12-5 and TRBJ1-2; 7 nucleotides align to TRBD1. Germline V gives CDR1 LGHNT, CDR2 FRNRAP. With 3 bases clipped from V and 4 bases from J, the junction kept 5 bases outside the gene matches. The CDR3 contains 14 residues. Full variable domain (rest looked up from reference TRBV12-5 and TRBJ1-2): DARVTQTPRHKVTEMGQEVTMRCQPILGHNTVFWYRQTMMQGLELLAYFRNRAPLDDSGMPKDRFSAEMPDATLATLKIQPSEPRDSAVYFCASGFQGDGYGYTFGSGTRLTVV.

This clonotype showed up just a few times. The rearrangement uses TRBV20-1 and TRBJ1-1; 10 bases fit TRBD1. Germline V CDR1 and CDR2: DFQATT, SNEGSKA (reference sequence). The V gene end was trimmed by 5 bases and the J gene end by 6 bases; junction bases not matched to a gene: 0. CDR3 size: 11 residues. This CDR3 reads CSADRGPEAFF. The CDR3 DNA follows: TGCAGTGCTGACAGGGGGCCTGAAGCTTTCTTT.

Comment on this clonotype: An end of the junction does not agree with germline; a read error may underlie this. The chain is built from TRBV20-1 and TRBJ2-3; 8 bases are a match to TRBD2. The CDR3 spans 14 residues. Germline-derived CDR1 and CDR2 are DFQATT and SNEGSKA (reference sequence). This CDR3 is CSARDYGRGDAQYF. DNA of the CDR3: TGCAGTGCTAGAGATTACGGGAGGGGAGATGCGCAGTATTTT.

The chain employs TRBV4-1 and TRBJ2-4; weak D call: TRBD1 (5 bases). The assigned J gene may be wrong: the sequence end matches TRBJ2-7 better. The CDR3 consists of 16 residues. The germline V gene encodes CDR1 MGHRA and CDR2 YSYEKL. CDR3 sequence (DNA): TGCGCCAGCAGCCAAGAAAAGAGGAAAGGGGTCTACGAGCAGTACTTC. This encodes CASSQEKRKGVYEQYF.

Many counts were recorded for this clonotype. The V gene is TRBV12-3 or TRBV12-4, the J gene TRBJ1-2; tentatively, D is TRBD1 (5 bases). Deletions cut 2 bases from V and 5 bases from J, with 9 bases between. The CDR3 consists of 13 residues. CDR3 in amino acids: CASSLSEGYGYTF. CDR3 nucleotides: TGTGCCAGCAGTTTAAGCGAGGGGTATGGCTACACCTTC.